A single T cell receptor (beta chain) is shown here with its context. Its target is unknown. The source of the sample is a study of PD-L1 blockade in urothelial cancer. On the study more broadly: Patients arrived having already received 0 to 3 prior chemotherapy regimens. Blood samples contained a median 141,255 T cells. Blood analysis occurred 3 weeks (second dose) and 6 weeks after treatment start.

Time point defined: pretreatment peripheral blood. Study-level points and caveats: Pretreatment blood TCR clonality under the median forecast improved survival.

Sequencing used immunoSEQ multiplex PCR; TCRdb keeps in-frame clones, though not all of them. The sample includes tens of thousands of clones, 90% of them seen just once. The sample in question was PBMCs, obtained around atezolizumab (anti-PD-L1) treatment. The receptor's source is a man between 60 and 75 years old with urothelial cancer.

The CDR3 region is CASSESPAGVRETQYF. The CDR3 nucleotides are TGTGCCAGCAGTGAATCTCCCGCAGGGGTTCGAGAGACCCAGTACTTC. The chain joins TRBV25-1 to TRBJ2-5; possible D gene TRBD1, 6 bases. Germline values: CDR1 MGHDK, CDR2 SYGVNS. V was trimmed by 1 base and J by 4 bases, leaving 16 bases between them. There are 16 residues in the CDR3. Drawing the rest from reference TRBV25-1 and TRBJ2-5, the complete variable domain is EADIYQTPRYLVIGTGKKITLECSQTMGHDKMYWYQQDPGMELHLIHYSYGVNSTEKGDLSSESTVSRIRTEHFPLTLESARPSHTSQYLCASSESPAGVRETQYFGPGTRLLVL.